The 20 T cell receptor beta chains listed next were all sequenced from one sample in a study of T cell responses to AZD1222 COVID-19 vaccine. Clones were read by immunoSEQ multiplex PCR, and TCRdb kept only the in-frame ones, dropping some. In the table there are some 110,000 clones, 89% of which are singletons. Sequencing used peripheral blood, obtained on day 0 of AZD1222 vaccination. The origin of the receptors is an adult in good health.

The V gene is TRBV24-1, the J gene TRBJ2-7; D not resolved. The V and J ends lost 3 bases and 5 bases respectively, with 10 bases between them. The germline V gene encodes CDR1 KGHDR and CDR2 SFDVKD. The CDR3 consists of 13 residues. The CDR3: CATSDRGNHEQYF. CDR3 sequence (DNA): TGTGCCACCAGTGATCGAGGAAATCACGAGCAGTACTTC.

CDR3 nucleotides: TGCGCCAGCAGCTTAGGTTGGACAGGCAACACCGGGGAGCTGTTTTTT. Residues: CASSLGWTGNTGELFF. J is TRBJ2-2 and V is TRBV5-1, with TRBD1 identical over 7 bases. The germline V gene has CDR1 SGHRS and CDR2 YFSETQ. The J segment lost 2 bases and the V segment lost 2 bases, leaving 6 bases of the junction unmatched. The CDR3 covers 16 residues.

The chain uses TRBV4-2 and TRBJ2-2, with a possible D match to TRBD2 (6 bases). The CDR3 covers 14 residues. The V end was cut by 1 base, the J end by 6 bases, with 9 bases between. Germline CDR1 and CDR2: LGHNA and YNFKEQ. The CDR3 sequence: CASSQVEGPGELFF. The DNA of the CDR3 is TGTGCCAGCAGCCAAGTGGAGGGGCCCGGGGAGCTGTTTTTT.

The genes are TRBV5-4 and TRBJ1-2; weak D call: TRBD1 (5 bases). Per germline, CDR1 SGHNT and CDR2 YYREEE (reference sequence). The CDR3 length is 13 residues. Deletions cut 1 base from V and 4 bases from J, with 8 bases between. The CDR3 sequence: CASSLKDSYGYTF. For the CDR3, the DNA is TGTGCCAGCAGCTTGAAAGACAGCTATGGCTACACCTTC.

The CDR3 DNA follows: TGTGCCAGCAGTTTTGCGGGGCCGGTGTTCTTC. As protein: CASSFAGPVFF. V is TRBV28 and J is TRBJ2-1, with D possibly TRBD2 on 6 matching bases. Germline CDR1 and CDR2: MDHEN and SYDVKM. V gave up 3 bases and J gave up 15 bases, with 12 bases separating them. The CDR3 consists of 11 residues.

V usage is TRBV5-5 and J usage is TRBJ2-7, with D hard to call. The CDR3 totals 12 residues. V was shortened by 4 bases and J by 3 bases, with 8 bases between the two germline ends. Germline V gene lookup returns CDR1 SGHKS and CDR2 YYEKEE (reference sequence). The CDR3 nucleotides are TGTGCCAGCAGCGTGTCGATCTACGAGCAGTACTTC. Translating gives CASSVSIYEQYF.

V and J are TRBV5-1 and TRBJ2-1, with D possibly being TRBD2 (6 bases). The CDR3 length is 16 residues. Deletions cut 0 bases from V and 2 bases from J, with 12 bases between. In germline, CDR1 is SGHRS, CDR2 YFSETQ. The CDR3 bases are TGCGCCAGCAGCTTGGCCCCTAGCGCCACCTACAATGAGCAGTTCTTC. Amino acids: CASSLAPSATYNEQFF. The whole variable domain, remainder taken from reference TRBV5-1 and TRBJ2-1, is KAGVTQTPRYLIKTRGQQVTLSCSPISGHRSVSWYQQTPGQGLQFLFEYFSETQRNKGNFPGRFSGRQFSNSRSEMNVSTLELGDSALYLCASSLAPSATYNEQFFGPGTRLTVL.

This rearrangement joins TRBV4-3 to TRBJ1-2; D is possibly TRBD1 (5 bases). Trimming shortened V by 1 base and J by 5 bases, and 14 bases separated the two germline ends. Germline V gene lookup returns CDR1 LGHNA and CDR2 YSLEER. The CDR3 contains 15 residues. CDR3: CASSQVIGGEYGYTF. In nucleotides, the CDR3 is TGCGCCAGCAGCCAAGTTATTGGGGGGGAGTATGGCTACACCTTC.

The V call is TRBV18, the J call TRBJ1-1; weak D call: TRBD1 (5 bases). This CDR3 is built from 15 residues. The germline V and J ends were trimmed by 4 bases and 5 bases, with 17 bases remaining between them. CDR1 KGHSH and CDR2 LQKENI come from the germline V gene. For the CDR3, the DNA is TGTGCCAGCTCACAGGGAGTCTTGGGGCAGACTGAAGCTTTCTTT. It specifies CASSQGVLGQTEAFF.

The chain is built from TRBV7-9 and TRBJ1-6, with D unclear. The ends were cut back, 1 base at V and 10 bases at J, with 8 bases in the middle. CDR3 length: 13 residues. Germline V gives CDR1 SEHNR, CDR2 FQNEAQ (reference sequence). CDR3 sequence reads: CASSLEGGSPLHF. In DNA form, the CDR3 reads TGTGCCAGCAGCTTAGAAGGCGGCTCACCCCTCCACTTT.

V and J are TRBV9 and TRBJ1-6; a weak D match, TRBD1 (5 bases). This CDR3 spans 16 amino acids. The V end was cut by 0 bases, the J end by 7 bases, with 14 bases between. Germline V lookup: CDR1 SGDLS, CDR2 YYNGEE. CDR3 sequence (DNA): TGTGCCAGCAGCGTAGATTGGGGGTCCCCGAATTCACCCCTCCACTTT. Protein: CASSVDWGSPNSPLHF.

The V and J genes are TRBV11-2 and TRBJ2-3; no clear D gene. CDR1 is SGHAT and CDR2 is FQNNGV in the germline V gene. V dropped 4 bases and J dropped 3 bases, with 5 bases sitting between them. The CDR3 loop spans 12 amino acids. The CDR3 DNA reads TGTGCCAGCAGCTCGGCAACAGATACGCAGTATTTT. Amino acids: CASSSATDTQYF.

The gene calls are TRBV7-2 and TRBJ1-5; D ambiguous. Deletions cut 2 bases from V and 6 bases from J, with 8 bases between. CDR1 SGHTA and CDR2 FQGNSA come from the germline V gene. CDR3 length equals 13 residues. The CDR3 coding sequence is TGTGCCAGCAGCTTACGAACCGTTCAGCCCCAGCATTTT. Translation: CASSLRTVQPQHF.

The chain uses TRBV2 and TRBJ2-5; D ambiguous. Trimming removed 4 bases at V and 1 base at J, with 7 bases between. This CDR3 comprises 13 residues. From germline, CDR1 is SNHLY and CDR2 FYNNEI. CDR3 amino acids: CASSGVSQETQYF. Written as DNA, the CDR3 is TGTGCCAGCAGTGGAGTAAGCCAAGAGACCCAGTACTTC.

The V gene is TRBV7-2, the J gene TRBJ2-7; TRBD1 or TRBD2 may be the D gene (6 bases each). The V end lost 2 bases, the J end lost 6 bases, and 11 bases lay between the germline ends. The CDR3 spans 13 residues. The V gene's germline CDR1 is SGHTA and CDR2 FQGNSA. The CDR3: CASSLRGEVEQYF. Here the CDR3 DNA reads TGTGCCAGCAGCTTAAGGGGGGAGGTCGAGCAGTACTTC.

A few counts support this clone. This chain joins TRBV28 and TRBJ1-6; D call uncertain. V shed 4 bases and J shed 13 bases, with 20 bases lying between them. The length of the CDR3 is 15 residues. The germline V gene encodes CDR1 MDHEN and CDR2 SYDVKM. The CDR3 here is CASSYPGEGGRPLHF. CDR3 bases: TGTGCCAGCAGTTACCCCGGGGAGGGCGGAAGGCCCCTCCACTTT. Using reference TRBV28 and TRBJ1-6 for the parts outside the CDR3, the full variable domain is DVKVTQSSRYLVKRTGEKVFLECVQDMDHENMFWYRQDPGLGLRLIYFSYDVKMKEKGDIPEGYSVSREKKERFSLILESASTNQTSMYLCASSYPGEGGRPLHFGNGTRLTVT.

This chain connects TRBV19 to TRBJ1-1, with D unresolved. The V gene's germline CDR1 is LNHDA and CDR2 SQIVND (reference sequence). Between the trimmed V and J ends, which lost 5 bases and 1 base, there was a span of 11 bases. The CDR3 loop spans 14 amino acids. In DNA form, the CDR3 reads TGTGCCAGTAGTCTCGTGAACTCGAACACTGAAGCTTTCTTT. Its protein product is CASSLVNSNTEAFF.

This rearrangement joins TRBV4-1 to TRBJ2-7; D unresolved. With 1 base removed from V and 2 bases from J, the gap between germline ends came to 12 bases. Germline CDR1 and CDR2: MGHRA and YSYEKL. The CDR3 spans 15 residues. DNA of the CDR3: TGCGCCAGCAGCCAAGGGGCTGTCTCTACCTACGAGCAGTACTTC. Translation: CASSQGAVSTYEQYF.

V and J are TRBV28 and TRBJ2-1; 8 bases align to TRBD1. The V gene's germline CDR1 is MDHEN and CDR2 SYDVKM. The CDR3 spans 13 residues. The junction had 3 bases not matched to a gene; V was cut back by 6 bases and J by 5 bases. DNA for the CDR3: TGTGCCAGCAGCCGGACAGGGAACAATGAGCAGTTCTTC. It yields the protein CASSRTGNNEQFF.

The V gene is TRBV11-2, the J gene TRBJ1-5; TRBD1 might be the D (6 bases). This CDR3 comprises 15 residues. The germline CDR1 and CDR2 sequences are SGHAT and FQNNGV. V gave up 2 bases and J gave up 10 bases, with 18 bases separating them. The CDR3 is CASSLKRNGGPPQHF. As DNA, the CDR3 is TGTGCCAGCAGCTTAAAGCGTAACGGGGGCCCACCCCAGCATTTT.